This TCR beta chain was found in a study of coeliac disease. The CDR3 sequence is 15 residues long. V lost 1 base and J lost 0, with 9 bases in between. Germline CDR1 SGHNT, CDR2 YYREEE (reference sequence). Data came from immunoSEQ multiplex PCR; TCRdb stores just in-frame clones and leaves some out. The table includes about 4,700 clones, 60% to 70% detected once. This sequence was found in a woman aged 70-85 years with celiac disease. The specimen sequenced was lamina propria lymphocytes from the gut. The chain employs TRBV5-4 and TRBJ2-3; D perhaps matches TRBD2 (6 bases). This CDR3 is CASSLFGGSTDTQYF. The CDR3 DNA sequence: TGTGCCAGCAGCTTGTTCGGGGGAAGCACAGATACGCAGTATTTT. The full variable domain, with the rest looked up from reference TRBV5-4 and TRBJ2-3, is ETGVTQSPTHLIKTRGQQVTLRCSSQSGHNTVSWYQQALGQGPQFIFQYYREEENGRGNFPPRFSGLQFPNYSSELNVNALELDDSALYLCASSLFGGSTDTQYFGPGTRLTVL.